The present entry profiles one T cell receptor beta chain with its context. Its specificity is not known. This CDR3 is built from 12 residues. Trimming shortened V by 4 bases and J by 6 bases, and 10 bases separated the two germline ends. Looked up from germline, CDR1 is MNHEY and CDR2 is SVGAGI. This sample stems from a study of shared clonotypes between healthy human individuals. Study-wide context: Per-donor plates numbered three CD4 naive, three CD4 memory, two CD8 naive and one CD8 memory. Study results and limitations: Clonotypes shared by all four donors outscored non-shared clonotypes in generation probability. Generally, estimated richness proved larger in naive subsets than it did in memory subsets. Investigators collected only blood, and repertoires in tissues likely differ.

The naive CD8 fraction comprised CD45RO-negative cells positively selected for CCR7 and excluded terminally differentiated effector memory CD45RA+ cells. Data came from immunoSEQ multiplex PCR; TCRdb stores just in-frame clones and leaves some out. This table has roughly 2.1 million clones, about 92% appearing once. The specimen sequenced was naive CD8+ T cells from PBMCs. The sequence was collected from a man between 18 and 35 years old in good health. Some clones in this sample may be carry-over from other donors' samples. The rearrangement links TRBV6-5 to TRBJ2-7; TRBD2 might be the D (6 bases). In DNA, the CDR3 is TGTGCCAGCAGTTCGACTAGTTCCGAGCAGTACTTC. Protein: CASSSTSSEQYF.